The T cell receptor (beta chain) described here comes from a study of cytomegalovirus exposure and HLA in healthy donors. The CDR3 has 14 amino acids. V was cut by 3 bases and J by 3 bases, with 11 bases left in between. Germline V CDR1 and CDR2: ENHRY, SYGVKD. Researchers ran the PCR with 60 Vbeta and 13 Jbeta primers. The protocol was immunoSEQ multiplex PCR, while the TCRdb copy is restricted to in-frame clones and leaves out a portion. The repertoire includes under 200,000 clones, roughly 79% of them detected once, and about 1.9% sits in the top ten. The sequence derives from a woman younger than 45 in good health and CMV-seropositive. The chain joins TRBV10-3 to TRBJ1-1; maybe TRBD1 (6 bases). Sequencing used PBMCs. CDR3 DNA: TGTGCCATCAGTGACACAGGGATGGACACTGAAGCTTTCTTT. Translated: CAISDTGMDTEAFF.